This T cell receptor (beta chain) is drawn from a study of CD8 T cells in Susac syndrome. Reverse transcription of roughly 0.5 to 1 ug RNA was carried out with random hexamers. TCRdb re-analysed the immunoSEQ multiplex PCR reads in MiXCR, keeping a single row per CDR3 protein. The data hold about 200,000 distinct CDR3 sequences, with 90% to 95% observed a single time. Germline CDR1 is SGHTA and CDR2 is FQGNSA. V lost 0 bases and J lost 2, with 10 bases in between. The length of the CDR3 is 15 residues. The material sequenced was CD4+ T cells from PBMCs. This sequence joins TRBV7-2 and TRBJ1-2; D uncertain. This clonotype was sampled from a human donor in good health. The chain's CDR3 is CASSLARVGNYGYTF. The CDR3, as DNA: TGTGCCAGCAGCTTAGCGCGGGTAGGGAACTATGGCTACACCTTC.